Each of the 28 T cell receptor beta chains below was sequenced from the same sample in a study of cytomegalovirus exposure and HLA in healthy donors. Data came from immunoSEQ multiplex PCR; TCRdb stores just in-frame clones and leaves some out. The table lists 250,000 to 300,000 clones, around 85% of them singletons. The specimen was PBMCs. The receptors derive from a woman younger than 30 in good health and CMV-seronegative.

This clone appeared a single time. The V and J genes are TRBV4-3 and TRBJ2-7, with TRBD1 identical over 7 bases. V shed 1 base, J shed 7 bases, and the junction held 4 bases outside the gene matches. The CDR3 covers 13 residues. Germline V gene lookup returns CDR1 LGHNA and CDR2 YSLEER. CDR3: CASSQGQGQEQYF. In DNA form, the CDR3 reads TGCGCCAGCAGCCAAGGACAGGGTCAAGAGCAGTACTTC.

The chain employs TRBV25-1 and TRBJ1-3; 8 bases align to TRBD1. Unmatched junction bases numbered 3, after V lost 6 bases and J lost 2 bases. The length of the CDR3 is 14 residues. Germline values: CDR1 MGHDK, CDR2 SYGVNS. The CDR3 DNA sequence: TGTGCCAGCAGACCGGGACAGGCTGGAAACACCATATATTTT. It codes for CASRPGQAGNTIYF.

This clone occurred once. V is TRBV11-2 and J is TRBJ2-2; D may be TRBD2 (6 bases). V gave up 3 bases and J gave up 4 bases, with 12 bases separating them. The CDR3 runs to 15 residues. Germline values: CDR1 SGHAT, CDR2 FQNNGV. This CDR3 is CASSFHGTLTGELFF. The DNA of the CDR3 is TGTGCCAGCAGCTTCCACGGGACTCTCACCGGGGAGCTGTTTTTT.

This chain uses TRBV6-5 with TRBJ1-1; no definite D call. V shed 2 bases and J shed 1 base, with 11 bases lying between them. CDR1 MNHEY and CDR2 SVGAGI come from the germline V gene. The CDR3 has 15 residues. DNA of the CDR3: TGTGCCAGCAGTTACCGTCGCTCCGGGAACACTGAAGCTTTCTTT. This encodes CASSYRRSGNTEAFF.

This chain joins TRBV6-5 and TRBJ1-1; TRBD1 matches at 9 bases. Trimming took 7 bases from V and 2 from J; bases not matched to a gene: 5. This CDR3 is built from 14 residues. Per germline, CDR1 MNHEY and CDR2 SVGAGI. The CDR3 sequence: CASNQGQGNTEAFF. As DNA, the CDR3 is TGTGCCAGCAATCAGGGACAGGGTAACACTGAAGCTTTCTTT.

This clone has just one count. The chain joins TRBV30 to TRBJ1-1; possible D gene TRBD1, 5 bases. This CDR3 is built from 13 residues. Trimming removed 4 bases from V and 3 bases from J, with 12 bases in between. Germline values: CDR1 GTSNPN, CDR2 SVGIG (reference sequence). The CDR3 DNA follows: TGTGCCTGGACCCGGGGGGGGGACACTGAAGCTTTCTTT. Its protein is CAWTRGGDTEAFF.

The chain carries TRBV4-1 and TRBJ1-1, with unresolved D. This CDR3 comprises 16 residues. CDR1 is MGHRA, CDR2 YSYEKL, per germline. Trimming removed 1 base from V and 3 bases from J, with 15 bases in between. The CDR3 sequence is CASSQVRGGVDTEAFF. The CDR3 DNA sequence: TGCGCCAGCAGCCAAGTACGTGGCGGGGTTGACACTGAAGCTTTCTTT.

The chain is built from TRBV4-1 and TRBJ1-1; no definite D call. V lost 0 bases, J lost 0 bases, and 5 bases lay in between. Germline CDR1 MGHRA, CDR2 YSYEKL. The CDR3 has 14 residues. CDR3 region: CASSQEQMNTEAFF. The CDR3 DNA is TGCGCCAGCAGCCAAGAACAGATGAACACTGAAGCTTTCTTT.

The rearrangement links TRBV27 to TRBJ2-5; TRBD1 agrees at 7 bases. The CDR3 consists of 15 residues. After removal of 6 bases from V and 2 bases from J, the junction contained 9 bases not matched to a gene. Germline CDR1 and CDR2: MNHEY and SMNVEV (reference sequence). CDR3 in amino acids: CASRTWGQSQETQYF. In DNA form, the CDR3 reads TGTGCCAGCAGAACATGGGGACAGTCTCAAGAGACCCAGTACTTC.

The CDR3, as DNA: TGTGCCAGCAGCCCGGGGACTAGCCAATGGGCGGAGCAGTTCTTC. Translation: CASSPGTSQWAEQFF. The rearrangement links TRBV7-2 to TRBJ2-1, with 9 bases fitting TRBD2. With V trimmed by 5 bases and J by 10 bases, 12 bases remained unmatched. The CDR3 is made up of 15 amino acids. The germline V gene encodes CDR1 SGHTA and CDR2 FQGNSA.

The rearrangement joins TRBV29-1 to TRBJ1-1; D not resolved. CDR1 is SQVTM and CDR2 is ANQGSEA in the germline V gene. CDR3 length equals 13 residues. V lost 2 bases and J 0 bases, leaving 7 bases between the germline ends. The CDR3 sequence is CSVELRMNTEAFF. The CDR3 bases are TGCAGCGTTGAACTGCGAATGAACACTGAAGCTTTCTTT.

This chain connects TRBV4-1 to TRBJ2-1; 7 bases match TRBD2. Trimming removed 1 base from V and 6 bases from J; junction bases left unmatched: 9. CDR1 MGHRA and CDR2 YSYEKL come from the germline V gene. CDR3 size: 16 residues. CDR3 DNA: TGCGCCAGCAGCCAAGGGGCCATCGGGAGGTTCAATGAGCAGTTCTTC. Amino acids: CASSQGAIGRFNEQFF.

The chain links TRBV19 to TRBJ1-5; possibly TRBD1 for D (6 bases). Trimming stripped 4 bases from V and 0 bases from J, with 16 bases between. Per the germline V gene, CDR1 is LNHDA and CDR2 is SQIVND (reference sequence). The CDR3 is 17 residues long. The CDR3 loop is CASSNPQGKGSNQPQHF. CDR3 bases: TGTGCCAGTAGTAACCCCCAGGGGAAGGGTAGCAATCAGCCCCAGCATTTT.

The CDR3 region is CASSLSGDAFF. In DNA form, the CDR3 reads TGCGCCAGCAGCTTGAGCGGGGACGCTTTCTTT. J is TRBJ1-1 and V is TRBV5-1, with D perhaps TRBD1 (5 bases). Per germline, CDR1 SGHRS and CDR2 YFSETQ. V was trimmed by 1 base and J by 11 bases, leaving 9 bases between them. The CDR3 totals 11 residues.

The chain carries TRBV11-2 and TRBJ1-1; D is unresolved. Trimming took off 4 bases at V and 13 bases at J, with 16 bases between the two ends. The germline V gene encodes CDR1 SGHAT and CDR2 FQNNGV. The CDR3 length is 12 residues. CDR3 protein: CASSSTRREVFF. CDR3 bases: TGTGCCAGCAGCTCGACGAGGAGGGAGGTTTTCTTT.

In regard to this clone: Just one base apart from a much larger clone, this may be a read error. The rearrangement uses TRBV27 and TRBJ1-1; 9 bases agree with TRBD1. The CDR3 is 13 amino acids. Germline V gene lookup returns CDR1 MNHEY and CDR2 SMNVEV (reference sequence). V lost 9 bases, J lost 0 bases, and 2 bases stayed unmatched. Here the CDR3 reads CASGQGMNTEAFF. The CDR3 nucleotides read TGTGCCAGTGGACAGGGGATGAACACTGAAGCTTTCTTT.

This clone was seen a handful of times. The chain combines TRBV10-3 with TRBJ1-6; the match to TRBD1 covers 7 bases. With 1 base clipped from V and 7 bases from J, the junction kept 4 bases outside the gene matches. The CDR3 runs 15 residues. Per the germline V gene, CDR1 is ENHRY and CDR2 is SYGVKD. The DNA for the CDR3 is TGTGCCATCAGTGAGTGGGCAGGGGGGAATTCACCCCTCCACTTT. Translation gives CAISEWAGGNSPLHF.

As for this clone: One end of the junction is discordant with germline, which a read error may explain. The J gene is TRBJ2-1, the V gene TRBV5-4; D not resolved. CDR1 is SGHNT and CDR2 is YYREEE in the germline V gene (reference sequence). The CDR3 sequence is 15 residues long. The DNA for the CDR3 is TGTGCCAGCAGCTTGGCGGGTATTACCTATAATGAGCAGTTCTTC. It codes for CASSLAGITYNEQFF.

The J gene is TRBJ2-5, the V gene TRBV5-4; D possibly corresponds to TRBD1 (5 bases). In germline, CDR1 is SGHNT, CDR2 YYREEE (reference sequence). With 4 bases removed from V and 2 bases from J, the gap between germline ends came to 15 bases. CDR3 size: 15 residues. This chain's CDR3 is CASSPKGLGQETQYF. The CDR3 nucleotides are TGTGCCAGCAGCCCTAAGGGGTTAGGGCAAGAGACCCAGTACTTC.

In regard to this clone: One end of the junction varies from germline; a read error may be responsible. V and J are TRBV7-9 and TRBJ1-2; perhaps TRBD1 as D (6 bases). The CDR3 spans 14 residues. Germline CDR1 SEHNR, CDR2 FQNEAQ (reference sequence). The CDR3 loop is CASSLVSQQGPLAF. In DNA, the CDR3 is TGTGCCAGCAGCCTGGTTTCACAACAGGGCCCCCTCGCCTTC.

V is TRBV19 and J is TRBJ2-7; possible D gene TRBD1, 6 bases. The CDR3 contains 15 residues. The V end was cut by 3 bases, the J end by 9 bases, with 21 bases between. Germline V lookup: CDR1 LNHDA, CDR2 SQIVND (reference sequence). CDR3 residues: CASSMKAQGRGVQYF. The CDR3 DNA reads as TGTGCCAGTAGTATGAAGGCGCAGGGGCGAGGAGTGCAGTACTTC.

The J gene is TRBJ2-7, the V gene TRBV11-3; possible D gene TRBD2, 5 bases. In germline, CDR1 is SGHNT, CDR2 YENEEA. CDR3 length equals 16 residues. Trimming took 1 base from V and 4 from J, leaving 17 bases between them. CDR3 region: CASSLVSTLGGYEQYF. The CDR3 DNA reads as TGTGCCAGCAGCTTAGTCAGTACCTTGGGCGGGTACGAGCAGTACTTC.

This sequence joins TRBV10-3 and TRBJ1-1; possibly TRBD1 for D (5 bases). The V gene's germline CDR1 is ENHRY and CDR2 SYGVKD. Trimming pared 6 bases from V and 5 bases from J, leaving 19 bases between. The CDR3 is 15 residues long. This chain's CDR3 is CAISNRGGVGTEAFF. The CDR3 region has the DNA TGTGCCATCAGCAACCGCGGAGGGGTGGGAACTGAAGCTTTCTTT.

CDR3 nucleotides: TGTGCCAGCAGTAGGACAGGGGACGGTACCGGGGAGCTGTTTTTT. It translates to CASSRTGDGTGELFF. The rearrangement uses TRBV6-1 and TRBJ2-2; 9 nucleotides agree with TRBD1. Germline trimming cut 5 bases from V and 5 bases from J; bases unmatched to any gene: 6. Germline V gene data show CDR1 as MNHNS and CDR2 as SASEGT. This CDR3 is built from 15 residues.

This rearrangement joins TRBV25-1 to TRBJ2-1; 7 bases match TRBD1. In germline, CDR1 is MGHDK, CDR2 SYGVNS. This CDR3 comprises 15 residues. V was clipped by 0 bases and J by 5 bases; unmatched bases: 4. The CDR3 region has the DNA TGTGCCAGCAGTGAATATAACAGGGGAAACAATGAGCAGTTCTTC. This codes for CASSEYNRGNNEQFF.

The chain uses TRBV7-9 and TRBJ1-5, with D hard to call. In germline, CDR1 is SEHNR, CDR2 FQNEAQ (reference sequence). V was clipped by 0 bases and J by 6 bases, with 9 bases between them. The CDR3 sequence is 14 residues long. CDR3 sequence (DNA): TGTGCCAGCAGCTTAGCGGGTGGGCCTCAGCCCCAGCATTTT. Its translation: CASSLAGGPQPQHF.

Only one count was recorded for this clone. The chain carries TRBV9 and TRBJ1-2; tentative D call: TRBD1 (6 bases). V dropped 0 bases and J dropped 6 bases, with 18 bases sitting between them. Germline V CDR1 and CDR2: SGDLS, YYNGEE. The CDR3 covers 16 residues. DNA of the CDR3: TGTGCCAGCAGCGTAGCTACAATGGGGCAGGGGCATGGCTACACCTTC. Translating it yields CASSVATMGQGHGYTF.

The J gene is TRBJ1-1, the V gene TRBV29-1; 7 bases are shared with TRBD1. The V gene's germline CDR1 is SQVTM and CDR2 ANQGSEA. The length of the CDR3 is 13 residues. The V and J ends lost 6 bases and 12 bases, in that order; junction bases with no gene match: 16. CDR3 coding DNA: TGCAGCGTCTATCCCTCCCCTACAGGGGAACCTTTCTTT. Protein product: CSVYPSPTGEPFF.